This T cell receptor (beta chain) was retrieved from a study of T cells expressing NK-cell markers. TCRdb re-called the 5' RACE reads and shows each CDR3 protein once, DNA omitted. This sample's clone table lists 350,000 to 450,000 distinct CDR3 sequences. CDR1 is MNHNS and CDR2 is SASEGT in the germline V gene. This CDR3 has 14 amino acids. The chain combines TRBV6-1 with TRBJ2-7; TCRdb lists TRBD1, though no DNA is available to test this call. Sequencing was performed on blood T cells: a sorted CD56 or NKG2C T cell subset, CD4+ or CD8+ T cells, or bulk PBMC T cells (not recorded which). This sequence was found in a man aged 18-69 years in good health. The CDR3 spells CAISRDRGVGEQYF.